The rows below give T cell receptor beta chains drawn from one sample of a study of T cells in Graves' hyperthyroidism and ophthalmopathy. TCRdb itself ran the multiplex PCR reads through MiXCR, one entry per CDR3 protein. The sample includes 800,000 or so distinct CDR3 sequences, around 38% of them seen just once. Sequencing was performed on blood. Receptors originate from a man between 18 and 35 years old with Graves' hyperthyroidism. CDR3s include the opening cysteine and the closing phenylalanine or tryptophan. The D gene is left open where the match is weak. Clone size appears in some rows only: once, few, many, or a class for an expanded clone.

DNA	CDR3	J	D	size	length	V
TGTGCCACCACCTATCTAAACACTGAAGCTTTCTTT	CATTYLNTEAFF	TRBJ1-1	NA	many	12	TRBV2
TGCAGCGTTGAAGGTACGGGACTCACCTACAATGAGCAGTTCTTC	CSVEGTGLTYNEQFF	TRBJ2-1	NA	NA	15	TRBV29-1
TGTGCCAGCAGTACGGACTGGAAGGCCCAGTACTTC	CASSTDWKAQYF	TRBJ2-5	NA	NA	12	TRBV7-2
TGTGCCAGCAGCTTAGCCGGGACAGGGGTTCACGAGCAGTACTTC	CASSLAGTGVHEQYF	TRBJ2-7	TRBD1	NA	15	TRBV11-2
TGTGCCAGCACCTACGGGGGCGGGGAGCCCCAGCATTTT	CASTYGGGEPQHF	TRBJ1-5	NA	many	13	TRBV2
TGTGCCAGCAGTTTCGACGTCGTTGGGGCCAACGTCCTGACTTTC	CASSFDVVGANVLTF	TRBJ2-6	NA	NA	15	TRBV25-1
TGCGCCAGCAGCTTCGGGACAGGGGGAGAGCAGTACTTC	CASSFGTGGEQYF	TRBJ2-7	TRBD1	few	13	TRBV5-1
TGCGCCAGCAGCTTGCTGACTAGCGAGGGTGAGCAGTTCTTC	CASSLLTSEGEQFF	TRBJ2-1	TRBD2	once	14	TRBV5-1
TGCAGCGTTGCAGACAGGGGGTACGAGCAGTACTTC	CSVADRGYEQYF	TRBJ2-7	TRBD1	many	12	TRBV29-1
TGTGCCAGCACCCACATCACCGGGGAGCTGTTTTTT	CASTHITGELFF	TRBJ2-2	NA	NA	12	TRBV6-1
TGTGCCAGCAGTGTCTTAGCGGGGGAGCAGTACTTC	CASSVLAGEQYF	TRBJ2-5	TRBD2	NA	12	TRBV7-2
TGTGCCAGCAGTTACCCCAGGGGGACTGACACTGAAGCTTTCTTT	CASSYPRGTDTEAFF	TRBJ1-1	TRBD1	once	15	TRBV5-4
TGTGCCAGCAGCGCAGGAACAACTAATGAAAAACTGTTTTTT	CASSAGTTNEKLFF	TRBJ1-4	NA	many	14	TRBV12-3/TRBV12-4
TGTGCCAGCAGTAAGGAGGCGTCCGGGGAGCTGTTTTTT	CASSKEASGELFF	TRBJ2-2	NA	many	13	TRBV2
TGCAGTGCTAGTAACCGAGCCGGACTCCAAGAGACCCAGTACTTC	CSASNRAGLQETQYF	TRBJ2-5	NA	few	15	TRBV20-1
TGCAGCGTTGTGGCCAGGGACGACAATGGCTACACCTTC	CSVVARDDNGYTF	TRBJ1-2	NA	NA	13	TRBV29-1
TGCAGTGCCGTCAATCGCCTAGAAGAGACCCAGTACTTC	CSAVNRLEETQYF	TRBJ2-5	NA	few	13	TRBV20-1
TGCGCCAGCAGCTGGACTAGCGGGAGGACAGACTACGAGCAGTACTTC	CASSWTSGRTDYEQYF	TRBJ2-7	TRBD2	NA	16	TRBV5-1
TGTGCCAGCAGTTACTCGATTGCACGCACCGAGGAGCTGTTTTTT	CASSYSIARTEELFF	TRBJ2-2	NA	NA	15	TRBV6-6
TGTGCCAGCAGCTTAAGGCCCGAGAACACCGGGGAGCTGTTTTTT	CASSLRPENTGELFF	TRBJ2-2	NA	few	15	TRBV7-3
TGTGCCAGCAGGCCTCGTGGACTAGCGGGGGATGGCGGGGAGCTGTTTTTT	CASRPRGLAGDGGELFF	TRBJ2-2	TRBD2	NA	17	TRBV7-2
TGTGCCGTAACCAGGACCAAACAAGAGACCCAGTACTTC	CAVTRTKQETQYF	TRBJ2-5	NA	NA	13	TRBV24-1
TGTGCCAGCAGGCAAGCGGCCTCCTACGAGCAGTACTTC	CASRQAASYEQYF	TRBJ2-7	NA	NA	13	TRBV14
TGTGCCAGCAGCTTGGTAGGGCAGATGAATTCACCCCTCCACTTT	CASSLVGQMNSPLHF	TRBJ1-6	NA	few	15	TRBV7-3
TGTGCCAGCAGCTCAACCTCACAGGAGCAGTACTTC	CASSSTSQEQYF	TRBJ2-7	NA	NA	12	TRBV11-2
TGCAGTGCTAGAGATGGGGCGGGACTAGCGGGATTATACCAAGAGACCCAGTACTTC	CSARDGAGLAGLYQETQYF	TRBJ2-5	TRBD2	once	19	TRBV20-1
TGTGCCACCTTGGACGGGACAGGGGACGAGCAGTACTTC	CATLDGTGDEQYF	TRBJ2-7	TRBD1	once	13	TRBV10-3
TGTGCCAGCAGTTACAAAGCGGGGGGCCTCGAGCAGTACTTC	CASSYKAGGLEQYF	TRBJ2-7	TRBD2	few	14	TRBV6-5
TGTGCCAGCAGTTATTCGAGGGTGAACACTGAAGCTTTCTTT	CASSYSRVNTEAFF	TRBJ1-1	NA	many	14	TRBV6-5
TGTGCCGGCAACCAAATGACAGGGTCCGACGAGCAGTACTTC	CAGNQMTGSDEQYF	TRBJ2-7	TRBD1	NA	14	TRBV6-1
TGCGCCAGCAGCTCGGACTTCGGGGAGCTGTTTTTT	CASSSDFGELFF	TRBJ2-2	NA	few	12	TRBV5-1
TGTGCCACGATACTAGCGCGGAGCTCCTACGAGCAGTACTTC	CATILARSSYEQYF	TRBJ2-7	TRBD2	NA	14	TRBV2
TGTGCCAGCAGCTTAGCGGGAGCGGGCTCCCTCGGAAACACCATATATTTT	CASSLAGAGSLGNTIYF	TRBJ1-3	NA	NA	17	TRBV7-8
TGTGCCACCAACAAAGGACTAGCGGGGGAAGATACGCAGTATTTT	CATNKGLAGEDTQYF	TRBJ2-3	TRBD2	NA	15	TRBV19
TGTGCTAAGCCGTCGGGGCGGGAGACCCAGTACTTC	CAKPSGRETQYF	TRBJ2-5	NA	NA	12	TRBV25-1
TGTGCCAGCAGCCAAAAGGGACAGGACCTGCTAGGGGGCTACACCTTC	CASSQKGQDLLGGYTF	TRBJ1-2	TRBD1	NA	16	TRBV9
TGTGCCAGCAGCGTAGGGGGACAGGGCCGGACCCAGTACTTC	CASSVGGQGRTQYF	TRBJ2-5	TRBD1	NA	14	TRBV9
TGTGCCAGCAGTTACGGGGGCAGGGGAGGAACTGAAGCTTTCTTT	CASSYGGRGGTEAFF	TRBJ1-1	NA	NA	15	TRBV6-5
TGTGCCAGCAGCTCCAGGACAGGGACCAATGAAAAACTGTTTTTT	CASSSRTGTNEKLFF	TRBJ1-4	TRBD1	many	15	TRBV7-9
TGTGCCAGTAGTGTTTCGGTGAACACCATATATTTT	CASSVSVNTIYF	TRBJ1-3	NA	NA	12	TRBV19
TGTGCCAGCAGCCAGTCACCGAGCTCTGGAAACACCATATATTTT	CASSQSPSSGNTIYF	TRBJ1-3	NA	few	15	TRBV7-2
TGCAGCGTTGAAGGGACACCGTACGAGCAGTACTTC	CSVEGTPYEQYF	TRBJ2-7	NA	NA	12	TRBV29-1
TGTGCCAGCAGTGCTGGACTAGCGGGGAGCTACGAGCAGTACTTC	CASSAGLAGSYEQYF	TRBJ2-7	TRBD2	many	15	TRBV9
TGTGCCAGCAGTCCAAATAGCGGGACAGGGGTTTTCCACGAGCAGTACTTC	CASSPNSGTGVFHEQYF	TRBJ2-7	TRBD1	NA	17	TRBV7-9
TGTGCCAGTAGTCTTTCAACCGGAGGTAACTATGGCTACACCTTC	CASSLSTGGNYGYTF	TRBJ1-2	NA	many	15	TRBV19
TGTGCCAGCAGCCAAGTAGACTTAGGTTTCTCCTACGGGCAGTACTTC	CASSQVDLGFSYGQYF	TRBJ2-7	NA	NA	16	TRBV7-3